The following is a T cell receptor beta chain sequence with its context. What it binds is not known. From the germline J gene comes the end of the CDR3, since the read stops 3 residues before it. V was clipped by 6 bases and J by 5 bases; unmatched bases: 9. CDR3 length: 15 amino acids. In germline, CDR1 is WSHSY, CDR2 SAAADI. Assay used: immunoSEQ multiplex PCR; TCRdb lists only in-frame clones, some missing. There are some 52,000 clones in the sample, none observed a single time. The sample belongs to a study of T cell clonality in common variable immunodeficiency. General study findings and limits: Compared with controls, CVID subjects had fewer shared TCRbeta clones. Common variable immunodeficiency TCR beta sequences reportedly had fewer deletions and N-nucleotide insertions.

Caucasian heritage predominated among both patients and controls. This sequence was found in a person between 18 and 70 years old in good health. The specimen sequenced was peripheral blood mononuclear cells. This rearrangement joins TRBV10-2 to TRBJ2-3; 9 bases are shared with TRBD1. CDR3 bases read: TGCGCCAGCAGGCGGGGGACAGGGTTCGGAGATACG. Amino acids: CASRRGTGFGDT. The whole CDR3 protein reads CASRRGTGFGDTQYF.